One and the same sample provided the 20 T cell receptor beta chains below, sequenced in a study of neoadjuvant anti-PD-1 for oral cavity cancer. Time point described: after neoadjuvant nivolumab, at surgical resection. Produced via immunoSEQ multiplex PCR; TCRdb's table is partial and in-frame only. Here the sample spans about 72,000 clones, 70% to 90% being singletons. Sequences were derived from PBMCs, sampled after nivolumab (anti-PD-1) treatment. These receptors all stem from a person aged 40 to 85 with oral cavity squamous cell carcinoma.

V usage is TRBV4-1 and J usage is TRBJ2-1; 9 nucleotides agree with TRBD2. The germline gives CDR1 MGHRA, CDR2 YSYEKL. V shed 1 base and J 8 bases; nucleotides not matched to a gene: 6. This CDR3 is 15 amino acids long. The CDR3 DNA sequence: TGCGCCAGCAGCCAAGGGGTTAGCGGGAGTGATGAGCAGTTCTTC. Encoded protein: CASSQGVSGSDEQFF.

The gene calls are TRBV9 and TRBJ2-3; TRBD1 or TRBD2 may be the D gene (6 bases each). The germline V gene has CDR1 SGDLS and CDR2 YYNGEE. CDR3 length: 13 amino acids. V lost 3 bases, J lost 4 bases, and 9 bases lay in between. The DNA for the CDR3 is TGTGCCAGCAGCGACGGGGGCGCAGATACGCAGTATTTT. Protein sequence: CASSDGGADTQYF.

V gene TRBV28 combines with J gene TRBJ2-7, with D possibly matching TRBD1 (6 bases). The V gene lost 7 bases and the J gene lost 2 bases, with 12 bases spanning the gap. Germline V gene data show CDR1 as MDHEN and CDR2 as SYDVKM. This CDR3 spans 13 amino acids. The CDR3 is CASTLGGTYEQYF. Written as DNA, the CDR3 is TGTGCCAGCACCCTAGGGGGAACCTACGAGCAGTACTTC.

This rearrangement joins TRBV6-6 to TRBJ2-3; D not resolved. Germline CDR1 reads MNHNY; CDR2 reads SVGAGI (reference sequence). This CDR3 has 11 residues. V was pared by 11 bases and J by 2 bases, with 8 bases between. In DNA form, the CDR3 reads TGTGCCGCTTCCTCCACAGATACGCAGTATTTT. It specifies CAASSTDTQYF.

This clone was observed a single time. V and J are TRBV28 and TRBJ1-2; the D gene is possibly TRBD1 (5 bases). Trimming pared 6 bases from V and 4 bases from J, leaving 24 bases between. There are 17 residues in the CDR3. Germline CDR1 reads MDHEN; CDR2 reads SYDVKM. Here the CDR3 DNA reads TGTGCCAGCAGAGCCGCCGGGGCGTGGCGGGGTGGCTATGGCTACACCTTC. It is translated as CASRAAGAWRGGYGYTF.

The CDR3 protein is CASCPDSSYEQYF. CDR3 DNA: TGTGCCAGTTGTCCCGACAGCTCCTACGAGCAGTACTTC. The V call is TRBV19, the J call TRBJ2-7, with D tentatively TRBD1 (5 bases). Looked up from germline, CDR1 is LNHDA and CDR2 is SQIVND (reference sequence). V dropped 8 bases and J dropped 0 bases, with 11 bases sitting between them. CDR3 length equals 13 residues. Full variable domain (missing parts from reference TRBV19 and TRBJ2-7): DGGITQSPKYLFRKEGQNVTLSCEQNLNHDAMYWYRQDPGQGLRLIYYSQIVNDFQKGDIAEGYSVSREKKESFPLTVTSAQKNPTAFYLCASCPDSSYEQYFGPGTRLTVT.

The chain links TRBV7-9 to TRBJ2-7; 12 bases agree with TRBD2. Germline CDR1 is SEHNR and CDR2 is FQNEAQ (reference sequence). The V segment lost 6 bases and the J segment 5 bases; nucleotides outside the gene matches: 2. The CDR3 contains 13 residues. CDR3 loop: CASSRTSGDEQYF. The CDR3 bases are TGTGCCAGCAGTCGGACTAGCGGGGACGAGCAGTACTTC.

The chain joins TRBV2 to TRBJ1-5, with a possible D match to TRBD1 (6 bases). The ends were cut back, 5 bases at V and 7 bases at J, with 15 bases in the middle. This CDR3 has 14 residues. The V gene's germline CDR1 is SNHLY and CDR2 FYNNEI. CDR3 residues: CASSLQGVWQPQHF. CDR3 in DNA: TGTGCCAGCAGTTTACAGGGTGTCTGGCAGCCCCAGCATTTT. Full variable domain (rest looked up from reference TRBV2 and TRBJ1-5): EPEVTQTPSHQVTQMGQEVILRCVPISNHLYFYWYRQILGQKVEFLVSFYNNEISEKSEIFDDQFSVERPDGSNFTLKIRSTKLEDSAMYFCASSLQGVWQPQHFGDGTRLSIL.

The chain is built from TRBV11-3 and TRBJ2-1; D is possibly TRBD1 (6 bases). This CDR3 is built from 15 residues. V was trimmed by 2 bases and J by 6 bases, leaving 14 bases between them. CDR1 SGHNT and CDR2 YENEEA come from the germline V gene. CDR3 in amino acids: CASSLRDQGSNEQFF. CDR3 nucleotide sequence: TGTGCCAGCAGCTTAAGGGATCAGGGGTCCAATGAGCAGTTCTTC.

This clone was observed a handful of times. The chain has TRBV10-3 and TRBJ2-2; D not certain. Germline V gene sequence: CDR1 ENHRY, CDR2 SYGVKD. The CDR3 length is 11 residues. V was shortened by 5 bases and J by 6 bases, with 4 bases between the two germline ends. This CDR3 reads CAISLPGELFF. Written as DNA, the CDR3 is TGTGCCATCAGTCTCCCCGGGGAGCTGTTTTTT.

The chain uses TRBV7-8 and TRBJ2-1; TRBD1 agrees at 9 bases. Germline-derived CDR1 and CDR2 are SGHVS and FQNEAQ. The junction had 6 bases not matched to a gene; V was cut back by 1 base and J by 8 bases. CDR3 size: 15 residues. Written as DNA, the CDR3 is TGTGCCAGCAGCTTAGTGGACAGGGGTGGTTATGAGCAGTTCTTC. This encodes CASSLVDRGGYEQFF.

The CDR3 protein is CASSLHGTALNTEAFF. CDR3 bases: TGTGCCAGCAGTTTACACGGGACAGCTCTGAACACTGAAGCTTTCTTT. The chain is built from TRBV28 and TRBJ1-1; 7 positions match TRBD1. The V and J ends lost 2 bases and 0 bases, in that order; junction bases with no gene match: 6. CDR3 length: 16 residues. CDR1 and CDR2 (germline): MDHEN, SYDVKM. The whole variable domain, filled in from reference TRBV28 and TRBJ1-1, reads DVKVTQSSRYLVKRTGEKVFLECVQDMDHENMFWYRQDPGLGLRLIYFSYDVKMKEKGDIPEGYSVSREKKERFSLILESASTNQTSMYLCASSLHGTALNTEAFFGQGTRLTVV.

The chain recombines TRBV4-2 with TRBJ2-5; D is possibly TRBD1 or TRBD2 (6 bases each). The CDR3 consists of 14 residues. The germline V and J ends were trimmed by 1 base and 3 bases, with 9 bases remaining between them. Germline loops: CDR1 LGHNA, CDR2 YNFKEQ. Written as DNA, the CDR3 is TGTGCCAGCAGCCAAGGGGGGGCAGAAGAGACCCAGTACTTC. Translation: CASSQGGAEETQYF.

The CDR3 region is CASVGTGGYSAQHF. The CDR3 bases are TGTGCCAGTGTGGGGACAGGGGGTTACTCGGCCCAGCATTTT. V is TRBV19 and J is TRBJ1-5; 11 positions agree with TRBD1. The CDR3 is made up of 14 amino acids. The junction had 11 bases not matched to a gene; V was cut back by 8 bases and J by 11 bases. The germline CDR1 and CDR2 sequences are LNHDA and SQIVND (reference sequence).

The genes are TRBV27 and TRBJ1-4; D is ambiguous. The CDR3 is made up of 15 amino acids. V was pared by 5 bases and J by 0 bases, with 10 bases between. Germline V gene data show CDR1 as MNHEY and CDR2 as SMNVEV (reference sequence). The CDR3 region has the DNA TGTGCCAGCAGTCCCATGGTTTCAACTAATGAAAAACTGTTTTTT. Its protein is CASSPMVSTNEKLFF. The complete variable domain, with remaining parts taken from reference TRBV27 and TRBJ1-4, reads EAQVTQNPRYLITVTGKKLTVTCSQNMNHEYMSWYRQDPGLGLRQIYYSMNVEVTDKGDVPEGYKVSRKEKRNFPLILESPSPNQTSLYFCASSPMVSTNEKLFFGSGTQLSVL.

This clone has more than one count but fewer than ten. The chain's CDR3 is CASSPPDHTGELFF. CDR3 bases: TGTGCCAGCAGCCCCCCAGATCATACCGGGGAGCTGTTTTTT. This chain uses TRBV5-6 with TRBJ2-2; D is uncertain. This CDR3 contains 14 residues. V lost 4 bases and J 5 bases, leaving 12 bases between the germline ends. Germline V gene data show CDR1 as SGHDT and CDR2 as YYEEEE.

This rearrangement joins TRBV4-1 to TRBJ2-5, with D perhaps given as TRBD1 or TRBD2 (7 bases each). The germline V and J ends were trimmed by 4 bases and 5 bases, with 17 bases remaining between them. CDR1 is MGHRA and CDR2 is YSYEKL in the germline V gene. The CDR3 extends over 15 amino acids. The CDR3 DNA follows: TGCGCCAGCAGCCGTCAGGGGGGAGGGCCGGAGACCCAGTACTTC. Its protein product is CASSRQGGGPETQYF.

The chain employs TRBV5-5 and TRBJ2-2; no definite D call. V lost 0 bases and J lost 4, with 4 bases in between. The CDR3 runs to 13 residues. Germline V gene sequence: CDR1 SGHKS, CDR2 YYEKEE (reference sequence). DNA of the CDR3: TGTGCCAGCAGCTTGGTTTCCACCGGGGAGCTGTTTTTT. The encoded protein is CASSLVSTGELFF.

The chain has TRBV28 and TRBJ2-7, with 11 positions matching TRBD1. Germline V gene lookup returns CDR1 MDHEN and CDR2 SYDVKM. The CDR3 sequence is 15 residues long. J was trimmed by 9 bases and V by 6 bases; bases with no gene match: 13. This CDR3 is CASSQGGQGEKVQYF. CDR3 in DNA: TGTGCCAGCAGCCAAGGGGGACAGGGGGAGAAGGTGCAGTACTTC.

There are a few counts of this clone. V gene TRBV27 combines with J gene TRBJ2-5; 9 nucleotides line up with TRBD2. J gave up 5 bases and V 6 bases, and 19 bases lay outside the gene matches. CDR3 size: 18 residues. Germline CDR1 and CDR2: MNHEY and SMNVEV (reference sequence). The CDR3 spells CASRPYGIAGVVWETQYF. The CDR3 nucleotides are TGTGCCAGCAGGCCCTACGGCATAGCGGGAGTCGTATGGGAGACCCAGTACTTC.